The 20 T cell receptor beta chains reported below all come from one sample, sequenced in a study of cytomegalovirus exposure and HLA in healthy donors. With 60 Vbeta and 13 Jbeta primers, the PCR was carried out. Some clones are missing from TCRdb's copy, which holds only in-frame ones; the method was immunoSEQ multiplex PCR. Its clone listing holds about 84,000 clones. The sequenced sample consisted of PBMCs. These receptors originate from a man aged 50-60 years in good health and CMV-seronegative.

The gene calls are TRBV7-9 and TRBJ2-1; 7 bases agree with TRBD2. With V trimmed by 5 bases and J by 0 bases, 4 bases remained unmatched. The CDR3 spans 15 residues. CDR1 and CDR2 (germline): SEHNR, FQNEAQ (reference sequence). CDR3 DNA sequence: TGTGCCAGCAGCGGGGGGGGTGGCTCCTACAATGAGCAGTTCTTC. Amino acids: CASSGGGGSYNEQFF.

The rearrangement uses TRBV2 and TRBJ1-1, with D hard to call. The CDR3 loop spans 9 amino acids. Germline V gene sequence: CDR1 SNHLY, CDR2 FYNNEI. The V end lost 11 bases, the J end lost 8 bases, and 9 bases lay between the germline ends. The chain's CDR3 is CARGGEAFF. In DNA form, the CDR3 reads TGTGCCCGTGGAGGGGAAGCTTTCTTT.

The J gene is TRBJ2-1, the V gene TRBV2, with 10 bases that match TRBD2. The CDR3 spans 15 residues. After removal of 6 bases from V and 4 bases from J, the junction contained 6 bases not matched to a gene. Germline CDR1 is SNHLY and CDR2 is FYNNEI. The DNA of the CDR3 is TGTGCCAGCAGCCAGGAGGGACTAGCGTACAATGAGCAGTTCTTC. This codes for CASSQEGLAYNEQFF.

CDR3 residues: CASSNDRSLNTGELFF. The CDR3 DNA sequence: TGTGCCAGCAGCAACGACAGGTCCCTAAACACCGGGGAGCTGTTTTTT. This chain joins TRBV27 and TRBJ2-2, with TRBD1 as a possible D gene (6 bases). Germline-derived CDR1 and CDR2 are MNHEY and SMNVEV (reference sequence). The CDR3 is 16 amino acids. Trimming removed 6 bases at V and 2 bases at J, with 16 bases between.

In DNA form, the CDR3 reads TGTGCCAGCAGGGGGGGGTCCTATAATTCACCCCTCCACTTT. This encodes CASRGGSYNSPLHF. The chain couples TRBV6-5 to TRBJ1-6; a possible D gene is TRBD1 (5 bases). This CDR3 is built from 14 residues. V was shortened by 6 bases and J by 1 base, with 7 bases between the two germline ends. Per germline, CDR1 MNHEY and CDR2 SVGAGI.

V is TRBV7-9 and J is TRBJ2-7, with TRBD1 matching 9 bases. V trimming: 5 bases; J trimming: 3 bases; junction bases outside the gene matches: 5. CDR3 length equals 14 residues. Germline V lookup: CDR1 SEHNR, CDR2 FQNEAQ (reference sequence). DNA of the CDR3: TGTGCCAGCAGCGAAAGACAGGGGGACTACGAGCAGTACTTC. Protein product: CASSERQGDYEQYF.

The chain has TRBV5-1 and TRBJ2-5; 16 bases match TRBD2. The germline CDR1 and CDR2 sequences are SGHRS and YFSETQ. V trimming: 1 base; J trimming: 0 bases; junction bases outside the gene matches: 3. The CDR3 covers 18 residues. The DNA of the CDR3 is TGCGCCAGCAGCTTGATGGGACTAGCGGGGGGGTACCAAGAGACCCAGTACTTC. It yields the protein CASSLMGLAGGYQETQYF.

The chain carries TRBV6-5 and TRBJ1-6, with D possibly TRBD1 on 5 matching bases. V was shortened by 6 bases and J by 12 bases, with 12 bases between the two germline ends. CDR1 and CDR2 from the germline V gene are MNHEY and SVGAGI. This CDR3 is 12 amino acids long. Written as DNA, the CDR3 is TGTGCCAGCAGCATCCTCGGGGGACCCCTCCACTTT. Protein product: CASSILGGPLHF.

V usage is TRBV5-1 and J usage is TRBJ2-3; 12 bases fit TRBD1. CDR1 and CDR2 from the germline V gene are SGHRS and YFSETQ. J gave up 5 bases and V 4 bases, and 5 bases lay outside the gene matches. This CDR3 is built from 15 residues. CDR3 sequence (DNA): TGCGCCAGCAGCCTAGGGACAGGGGGCGGAGATACGCAGTATTTT. The encoded protein is CASSLGTGGGDTQYF.

J is TRBJ2-7 and V is TRBV10-3, with 8 positions matching TRBD1. Per germline, CDR1 ENHRY and CDR2 SYGVKD. V shed 2 bases and J 3 bases; nucleotides not matched to a gene: 3. The length of the CDR3 is 14 residues. The CDR3 loop reads CAISEGQGIYEQYF. The CDR3 DNA reads TGTGCCATCAGTGAGGGACAGGGAATCTACGAGCAGTACTTC.

The CDR3 sequence is CASKQNYGYTF. CDR3 in DNA: TGTGCCAGCAAACAGAACTATGGCTACACCTTC. The chain joins TRBV6-5 to TRBJ1-2; unclear D gene. Trimming cost V 7 bases and J 2 bases, with 5 bases left between them. Germline V lookup: CDR1 MNHEY, CDR2 SVGAGI. The CDR3 extends over 11 amino acids.

V gene TRBV7-9 combines with J gene TRBJ2-5; 11 bases fit TRBD1. The J segment lost 5 bases and the V segment lost 5 bases, leaving 7 bases of the junction unmatched. This CDR3 region has 15 residues. Germline CDR1 reads SEHNR; CDR2 reads FQNEAQ (reference sequence). CDR3 protein: CASSKDRGRKETQYF. The CDR3 DNA is TGTGCCAGCAGCAAGGACAGGGGGCGTAAGGAGACCCAGTACTTC.

The V and J genes are TRBV6-6 and TRBJ2-1; no reliable D call. CDR1 and CDR2 from the germline V gene are MNHNY and SVGAGI (reference sequence). The germline V and J ends were trimmed by 7 bases and 7 bases, with 17 bases remaining between them. This CDR3 spans 14 amino acids. This CDR3 is CASTNRVLENEQFF. Here the CDR3 DNA reads TGTGCCAGCACCAACCGGGTACTTGAGAATGAGCAGTTCTTC.

The rearrangement joins TRBV4-3 to TRBJ2-7, with TRBD1 matching over 12 bases. V gave up 3 bases and J gave up 5 bases; unmatched junction bases: 5. CDR1 is LGHNA and CDR2 is YSLEER in the germline V gene. The CDR3 runs to 15 residues. CDR3 region: CASSQRDRGLHEQYF. DNA for the CDR3: TGCGCCAGCAGCCAGAGGGACAGGGGGCTCCACGAGCAGTACTTC.

V gene TRBV15 combines with J gene TRBJ1-5; 9 bases agree with TRBD1. Trimming took 1 base from V and 3 from J; bases not matched to a gene: 7. The CDR3 is 17 residues long. Looked up from germline, CDR1 is LNHNV and CDR2 is YYDKDF (reference sequence). CDR3 region: CATSRGDRDRNNQPQHF. In DNA, the CDR3 is TGTGCCACCAGCAGAGGGGACAGGGATAGAAACAATCAGCCCCAGCATTTT.

The chain recombines TRBV27 with TRBJ1-2; D call uncertain. Deletions cut 2 bases from V and 8 bases from J, with 12 bases between. The CDR3 totals 13 residues. Germline assignment: CDR1 MNHEY and CDR2 SMNVEV (reference sequence). The CDR3 DNA reads as TGTGCCAGCAGTTTAATTCGGACTGGCGGCTACACCTTC. Translating it yields CASSLIRTGGYTF.

The chain is built from TRBV7-9 and TRBJ1-1; D remains ambiguous. V shed 4 bases and J shed 3 bases, with 15 bases lying between them. The germline gives CDR1 SEHNR, CDR2 FQNEAQ (reference sequence). This CDR3 contains 15 residues. The CDR3 nucleotides read TGTGCCAGCAGCTCCTTTGGAGGCCGGGACACTGAAGCTTTCTTT. It yields the protein CASSSFGGRDTEAFF.

V and J are TRBV5-4 and TRBJ1-1; D unclear. CDR3 length: 14 amino acids. Trimming took off 0 bases at V and 8 bases at J, with 14 bases between the two ends. In germline, CDR1 is SGHNT, CDR2 YYREEE (reference sequence). CDR3 amino acids: CASSLADGLGEAFF. As DNA, the CDR3 is TGTGCCAGCAGCTTGGCAGATGGTCTCGGGGAAGCTTTCTTT.

The V and J genes are TRBV2 and TRBJ1-3; D is unresolved. This CDR3 has 15 residues. Germline CDR1 reads SNHLY; CDR2 reads FYNNEI. Trimming removed 5 bases from V and 3 bases from J, with 14 bases in between. The CDR3: CASSPREPNGNTIYF. CDR3 coding DNA: TGTGCCAGCAGTCCTCGGGAACCTAATGGAAACACCATATATTTT. Combining the CDR3 with reference TRBV2 and TRBJ1-3 gives the whole variable domain EPEVTQTPSHQVTQMGQEVILRCVPISNHLYFYWYRQILGQKVEFLVSFYNNEISEKSEIFDDQFSVERPDGSNFTLKIRSTKLEDSAMYFCASSPREPNGNTIYFGEGSWLTVV.

The CDR3, as DNA: TGTGCCAGCACAGGGCAGATAGAAGCTTTCTTT. Protein sequence: CASTGQIEAFF. The rearrangement uses TRBV2 and TRBJ1-1, with a tentative D call TRBD1 (5 bases). The ends were cut back, 7 bases at V and 8 bases at J, with 11 bases in the middle. Germline values: CDR1 SNHLY, CDR2 FYNNEI. This CDR3 has 11 residues.